These T cell receptor beta chains were read from a single sample in a study of tumor-infiltrating lymphocytes in localized non-small cell lung cancer. Only in-frame clones appear in the TCRdb table, and some are missing; sequencing was by immunoSEQ multiplex PCR. The sample comprises some 9,500 clones, around four fifths of which are singletons, and 9.8% rests with the top ten. The sequencing input was lung tumor tissue. These receptors were taken from a human donor with non-small cell lung cancer. The CDR3 runs from the conserved cysteine through the conserved F or W. A D gene is named only where the DNA matches it firmly. Not all rows give a size; the values are once, few, many and, for expanded clones, a class.

V	J	D	size	CDR3	DNA
TRBV29-1	TRBJ2-3	.	.	CSVGVDAATQYF	TGCAGCGTTGGAGTTGATGCAGCTACGCAGTATTTT
TRBV10-3	TRBJ1-4	.	.	CAISESPGLDEKLFF	TGTGCCATCAGTGAGTCGCCGGGGTTGGACGAAAAACTGTTTTTT
TRBV30	TRBJ1-3	.	.	CAWSTGSSGNTIYF	TGTGCCTGGAGTACAGGTTCCTCTGGAAACACCATATATTTT
TRBV2	TRBJ1-1	.	few	CASSPEGRGWTEAFF	TGTGCCAGCAGTCCAGAGGGCAGGGGCTGGACTGAAGCTTTCTTT
TRBV20-1	TRBJ1-2	.	once	CSAMDGNGYTF	TGCAGTGCTATGGACGGAAATGGCTACACCTTC
TRBV9	TRBJ2-5	.	.	CASSVAGQETQYF	TGTGCCAGCAGCGTAGCAGGCCAAGAGACCCAGTACTTC
TRBV28	TRBJ2-1	.	medium-sized	CASSFGTKPYYNEQFF	TGTGCCAGCAGTTTCGGGACAAAGCCCTACTACAATGAGCAGTTCTTC
TRBV7-9	TRBJ1-1	.	.	CASSLIGSNTEAFF	TGTGCCAGCAGCTTAATTGGCAGCAACACTGAAGCTTTCTTT
TRBV6-1	TRBJ2-7	.	.	CASRRDGIYEQYF	TGTGCCAGCCGCAGGGACGGAATCTACGAGCAGTACTTC
TRBV10-2	TRBJ2-7	TRBD2	.	CASSRLAGAYEQYF	TGCGCCAGCTCTCGACTAGCGGGAGCATACGAGCAGTACTTC
TRBV6-5	TRBJ2-7	TRBD1	.	CASSQDRVNEQYF	TGTGCCAGCAGTCAAGACAGGGTGAACGAGCAGTACTTC
TRBV5-1	TRBJ1-2	TRBD1	once	CASSLAADRGRVYGYTF	TGCGCCAGCAGCTTGGCCGCCGACAGGGGGCGCGTCTATGGCTACACCTTC
TRBV19	TRBJ2-1	.	.	CASSIGQGLLNEQFF	TGTGCCAGTAGTATAGGGCAGGGCCTCCTCAATGAGCAGTTCTTC
TRBV30	TRBJ2-3	TRBD2	.	CACPRTSGGLADTQYF	TGTGCCTGCCCCCGAACTAGCGGGGGGTTGGCAGATACGCAGTATTTT
TRBV11-2	TRBJ2-5	.	.	CASSLEQQGTQYF	TGTGCCAGCAGCTTAGAACAGCAGGGGACCCAGTACTTC
TRBV28	TRBJ2-3	TRBD2	.	CASRKGSGTLDTDTQYF	TGTGCCAGCAGGAAAGGAAGCGGGACTCTTGACACAGATACGCAGTATTTT
TRBV27	TRBJ2-6	TRBD1	.	CASSRNPGQFFGGANVLTF	TGTGCCAGCAGCCGAAATCCGGGACAGTTCTTTGGTGGGGCCAACGTCCTGACTTTC
TRBV6-5	TRBJ2-7	.	.	CASSFGTGEQYF	TGTGCCAGCAGTTTTGGGACTGGCGAGCAGTACTTC
TRBV4-2	TRBJ2-1	.	.	CASSQDRGATDNEQFF	TGTGCCAGCAGCCAAGATAGGGGGGCAACAGACAATGAGCAGTTCTTC
TRBV6-1	TRBJ2-7	.	.	CASSELRGSYEQYF	TGTGCCAGCAGTGAATTGCGTGGCTCCTACGAGCAGTACTTC
TRBV28	TRBJ2-2	TRBD1	few	CASRPGGLYTGELFF	TGTGCCAGCAGGCCAGGGGGCTTGTATACCGGGGAGCTGTTTTTT